These T cell receptor beta chains were read from a single sample in a study of blood T cells in healthy people across ages. TCRdb used MiXCR to reprocess the 5' RACE reads, holding one entry per CDR3 protein. In the table there are 750,000 to 950,000 distinct CDR3 sequences, 25% to 30% of which are singletons. A further study also used this sample, focusing on T cells of mothers and their children.

The specimen sequenced was blood. These receptors all come from a woman aged 40 to 55 in good health. The CDR3 runs from the conserved cysteine through the conserved F or W. The order of the fields is clone size, V gene, D gene, J gene, CDR3 DNA, CDR3 protein. D genes are given only for firm matches. Rows may omit the clone size; those that give it use once, few, many or a size class.

>NA|TRBV30|NA|TRBJ1-2
TGTGCCTGGAGTAGGGTGTCACGGGACTATGGCTACACCTTC
CAWSRVSRDYGYTF
>many|TRBV29-1|NA|TRBJ2-1
TGCAGCGTTCTGGGGGGGCAATACAATGAGCAGTTCTTC
CSVLGGQYNEQFF
>NA|TRBV4-1|NA|TRBJ1-4
TGCGCCAGCAGCCAACTAATGGGGGCTCGGGAAAAACTGTTTTTT
CASSQLMGAREKLFF
>NA|TRBV15|TRBD1|TRBJ1-2
TGTGCCATCCCGGACAGGATGTATGGCTACACCTTC
CAIPDRMYGYTF
>NA|TRBV28|NA|TRBJ2-7
TGTGCCAGCAGACGGAGCCTCTACGAGCAGTACTTC
CASRRSLYEQYF
>many|TRBV29-1|NA|TRBJ2-7
TGCAGCGTTGGGGGGTTTGGAACGAGGGAGCAGTACTTC
CSVGGFGTREQYF
>few|TRBV7-8|NA|TRBJ2-7
TGTGCCAGCAGCTCTCGGGTAGCTTCCTACGAGCAGTACTTC
CASSSRVASYEQYF
>few|TRBV20-1|NA|TRBJ1-1
TGCAGTGCTAGGGGAGCGGGACACCCGAACACTGAAGCTTTCTTT
CSARGAGHPNTEAFF
>many|TRBV4-2|NA|TRBJ1-1
TGTGCCAGCAGCCAAGACCAATCACCGAACACTGAAGCTTTCTTT
CASSQDQSPNTEAFF
>NA|TRBV27|TRBD2|TRBJ2-5
TGTGCCGGCAAGAGACTAGCGGCTCAAGAGACCCAGTACTTC
CAGKRLAAQETQYF
>NA|TRBV5-8|NA|TRBJ1-5
TGTGCCAGCAGCTCCGCCAGTGGGGGGAGCTATCAGCCCCAGCATTTT
CASSSASGGSYQPQHF
>NA|TRBV4-3|NA|TRBJ1-4
TGCACCAGCAGCCAAGGCCGGGGTGAAAAACTGTTTTTT
CTSSQGRGEKLFF
>few|TRBV3-1|TRBD1|TRBJ2-2
TGTGCCAGCAGAGAGACAGGGGGCCACGGGGAGCTGTTTTTT
CASRETGGHGELFF
>few|TRBV21-1|NA|TRBJ2-7
TGTGCCAGCAGCAAAATCAAAGGGGCACCCCTCGAGCAGTACTTC
CASSKIKGAPLEQYF
>few|TRBV14|NA|TRBJ2-1
TGTGCCAGCAGCCAAGAGCGGGCCAGTGAGCAGTTCTTC
CASSQERASEQFF
>many|TRBV20-1|NA|TRBJ2-5
TGCAGTGCTACTGACGGCAGGTCACAAGAGACCCAGTACTTC
CSATDGRSQETQYF
>NA|TRBV24-1|NA|TRBJ1-2
TGTGCCACCAGTGATGCGGACTCTGGCTTCTCCTATGGCTACACCTTC
CATSDADSGFSYGYTF
>few|TRBV9|TRBD2|TRBJ2-3
TGTGCCAGCAGCGTAGTAAGCGGGGTTGATACGCAGTATTTT
CASSVVSGVDTQYF
>NA|TRBV6-5|NA|TRBJ1-2
TGTGCCAGCAGTACCCGATCCAGCGCTAGGAGCTATGGCTACACCTTC
CASSTRSSARSYGYTF
>many|TRBV5-6|NA|TRBJ2-1
TGTGCCAGCAGCTTGATCGGGACGGGGAACAATGAGCAGTTCTTC
CASSLIGTGNNEQFF
>few|TRBV2|TRBD1|TRBJ1-5
TGTGCCAGCAGGGCTAGGACAGGGGGCGCCACTCAGCCCCAGCATTTT
CASRARTGGATQPQHF
>NA|TRBV28|TRBD2|TRBJ2-7
TGTGCCAGCAGGTTAGGCGGGGGGGCATACGAGCAGTACTTC
CASRLGGGAYEQYF
>NA|TRBV7-2|NA|TRBJ2-2
TGTGCCAGCAGCTTCACCTCGGACACCGGGGAGCTGTTTTTT
CASSFTSDTGELFF
>many|TRBV6-5|TRBD2|TRBJ2-7
TGTGCCAGCAGCCCCGGGGGGGGCGGACAATACGAGCAGTACTTC
CASSPGGGGQYEQYF
>NA|TRBV20-1|NA|TRBJ2-3
TGCAGTGCTAGCGCCCGGTCGGAGAACACAGATACGCAGTATTTT
CSASARSENTDTQYF
>few|TRBV5-1|NA|TRBJ2-3
TGCGCCAGCAGCCCGACAGATTACACAGATACGCAGTATTTT
CASSPTDYTDTQYF